The 29 T cell receptor beta chains listed next were all sequenced from one sample in a study of T cells in localized non-small cell lung cancer. Clones were sequenced by immunoSEQ multiplex PCR, and TCRdb holds only the in-frame ones, with some missing. The sample has 45,000 to 60,000 clones, 80% seen once. The sample in question was PBMCs, obtained before any cancer treatment. Receptors were obtained from a woman between 35 and 70 years old with stage II lung adenocarcinoma.

The gene calls are TRBV19 and TRBJ2-7, with 9 positions matching TRBD1. There are 13 residues in the CDR3. Germline V gives CDR1 LNHDA, CDR2 SQIVND (reference sequence). After removal of 10 bases from V and 2 bases from J, the junction contained 6 bases not matched to a gene. CDR3 residues: CATGQGVAYEQYF. The CDR3 DNA reads TGTGCCACGGGACAGGGTGTAGCCTACGAGCAGTACTTC.

On this clone: It may be a read error: a sequence one base away is much more abundant. This chain connects TRBV7-9 to TRBJ1-5; D gene uncertain. With 0 bases removed from V and 7 bases from J, the gap between germline ends came to 4 bases. Germline V gene data show CDR1 as SEHNR and CDR2 as FQNEAQ (reference sequence). The CDR3 has 12 amino acids. The CDR3 nucleotides read TGTGCCAGCAGCTTAGCGGGACAGCCCCAGCATTTT. It yields the protein CASSLAGQPQHF.

The chain couples TRBV2 to TRBJ2-7; TRBD1 agrees at 7 bases. Germline V gives CDR1 SNHLY, CDR2 FYNNEI. Germline trimming cut 6 bases from V and 2 bases from J; bases unmatched to any gene: 4. CDR3 length equals 13 residues. The CDR3 sequence: CASRVGQTYEQYF. The CDR3 coding sequence is TGTGCCAGCAGGGTGGGACAGACCTACGAGCAGTACTTC. Based on the CDR3 plus reference TRBV2 and TRBJ2-7, the full variable domain is EPEVTQTPSHQVTQMGQEVILRCVPISNHLYFYWYRQILGQKVEFLVSFYNNEISEKSEIFDDQFSVERPDGSNFTLKIRSTKLEDSAMYFCASRVGQTYEQYFGPGTRLTVT.

This clone was seen a few times. The sample contains more than one DNA sequence encoding this CDR3. The chain is built from TRBV14 and TRBJ1-6; the D gene is possibly TRBD1 (6 bases). This CDR3 is built from 16 residues. Trimming stripped 2 bases from V and 1 base from J, with 9 bases between. The V gene's germline CDR1 is SGHDN and CDR2 FVKESK. CDR3 protein: CASSQFQGSYNSPLHF. CDR3 nucleotide sequence: TGTGCCAGCAGCCAATTTCAGGGGTCCTATAATTCACCCCTCCACTTT. Using reference TRBV14 and TRBJ1-6 for the parts outside the CDR3, the full variable domain is EAGVTQFPSHSVIEKGQTVTLRCDPISGHDNLYWYRRVMGKEIKFLLHFVKESKQDESGMPNNRFLAERTGGTYSTLKVQPAELEDSGVYFCASSQFQGSYNSPLHFGNGTRLTVT.

This chain uses TRBV14 with TRBJ1-1; D is ambiguous. Germline lookup yields CDR1 SGHDN and CDR2 FVKESK. This CDR3 has 13 amino acids. Trimming stripped 1 base from V and 5 bases from J, with 8 bases between. Here the CDR3 reads CASSQAGGTEAFF. CDR3 nucleotide sequence: TGTGCCAGCAGCCAAGCTGGAGGGACTGAAGCTTTCTTT.

V usage is TRBV19 and J usage is TRBJ1-2, with a possible D match to TRBD1 (5 bases). The CDR3 extends over 14 amino acids. Germline CDR1 LNHDA, CDR2 SQIVND (reference sequence). V dropped 3 bases and J dropped 4 bases, with 12 bases sitting between them. CDR3 DNA sequence: TGTGCCAGTAGTATTCCCGGGGGACTCTATGGCTACACCTTC. Translating gives CASSIPGGLYGYTF. Full variable domain (rest looked up from reference TRBV19 and TRBJ1-2): DGGITQSPKYLFRKEGQNVTLSCEQNLNHDAMYWYRQDPGQGLRLIYYSQIVNDFQKGDIAEGYSVSREKKESFPLTVTSAQKNPTAFYLCASSIPGGLYGYTFGSGTRLTVV.

This clone was picked up one time. Within the sample, other DNA sequences also encode this same CDR3. The chain employs TRBV2 and TRBJ1-5, with 8 nucleotides matching TRBD1. Germline V lookup: CDR1 SNHLY, CDR2 FYNNEI. This CDR3 region has 15 residues. V trimming: 6 bases; J trimming: 2 bases; junction bases outside the gene matches: 6. The CDR3 is CASRAQGAGNQPQHF. DNA of the CDR3: TGTGCCAGCAGGGCGCAGGGGGCCGGCAATCAGCCCCAGCATTTT.

The chain uses TRBV20-1 and TRBJ2-3, with 9 positions matching TRBD2. CDR1 DFQATT and CDR2 SNEGSKA come from the germline V gene (reference sequence). The CDR3 consists of 11 residues. CDR3 sequence (DNA): TGCAGCGCAGCGGGGGGCTATACGCAGTATTTT. Protein: CSAAGGYTQYF.

This chain connects TRBV5-1 to TRBJ2-1; 7 bases map to TRBD1. Trimming took 1 base from V and 0 from J; bases not matched to a gene: 4. From germline, CDR1 is SGHRS and CDR2 YFSETQ. This CDR3 comprises 16 residues. CDR3 region: CASSLKGGSSYNEQFF. CDR3 sequence (DNA): TGCGCCAGCAGCTTGAAAGGGGGCAGCTCCTACAATGAGCAGTTCTTC.

CDR3 sequence: CASSLGFGVSGNTIYF. The DNA of the CDR3 is TGTGCCAGCAGCTTAGGATTTGGCGTCTCTGGAAACACCATATATTTT. The chain carries TRBV7-2 and TRBJ1-3, with no clear D. V dropped 1 base and J dropped 0 bases, with 10 bases sitting between them. The length of the CDR3 is 16 residues. Germline V gene lookup returns CDR1 SGHTA and CDR2 FQGNSA.

The V and J genes are TRBV2 and TRBJ1-2; tentative D call: TRBD1 (5 bases). V lost 4 bases and J 8 bases, leaving 17 bases between the germline ends. There are 14 residues in the CDR3. The germline gives CDR1 SNHLY, CDR2 FYNNEI. Here the CDR3 DNA reads TGTGCCAGCAGTGTCACAAGGGGAACTATGGGCTACACCTTC. Translating gives CASSVTRGTMGYTF.

The sample holds one count of this clone. The CDR3 loop reads CASGTWTRERSTEAFF. The CDR3 coding sequence is TGTGCCAGCGGTACCTGGACGAGGGAACGGAGCACTGAAGCTTTCTTT. The chain links TRBV28 to TRBJ1-1; D gene ambiguous. Trimming removed 8 bases at V and 4 bases at J, with 23 bases between. The germline gives CDR1 MDHEN, CDR2 SYDVKM. The CDR3 is made up of 16 amino acids. Together with reference TRBV28 and TRBJ1-1, the CDR3 gives the full variable domain: DVKVTQSSRYLVKRTGEKVFLECVQDMDHENMFWYRQDPGLGLRLIYFSYDVKMKEKGDIPEGYSVSREKKERFSLILESASTNQTSMYLCASGTWTRERSTEAFFGQGTRLTVV.

The chain has TRBV4-1 and TRBJ1-1, with TRBD1 identical over 8 bases. The germline V gene has CDR1 MGHRA and CDR2 YSYEKL. This CDR3 contains 14 residues. V lost 4 bases to trimming and J lost 8 bases; unmatched junction nucleotides: 9. The CDR3 nucleotides read TGCGCCAGCAGCCTCCGACAGGGGATCCCAGAAGCTTTCTTT. It is translated as CASSLRQGIPEAFF.

In its sample, this clone was seen once. V and J are TRBV19 and TRBJ1-2; D gene uncertain. The CDR3 extends over 13 amino acids. Trimming left V 4 bases short and J 1 base short, with 7 bases between. Germline lookup yields CDR1 LNHDA and CDR2 SQIVND (reference sequence). The CDR3 protein is CASSSQINYGYTF. The DNA for the CDR3 is TGTGCCAGTAGTAGCCAGATTAACTATGGCTACACCTTC.

V and J are TRBV20-1 and TRBJ1-1; D not certain. V lost 3 bases and J lost 1, with 3 bases in between. The CDR3 loop spans 11 amino acids. The germline V gene has CDR1 DFQATT and CDR2 SNEGSKA (reference sequence). CDR3 in DNA: TGCAGTGCTAGTGAGAACACTGAAGCTTTCTTT. Translation: CSASENTEAFF.

J is TRBJ2-2 and V is TRBV6-6, with 7 bases fitting TRBD1. CDR1 is MNHNY and CDR2 is SVGAGI in the germline V gene (reference sequence). The CDR3 runs 15 residues. V trimming: 2 bases; J trimming: 2 bases; junction bases outside the gene matches: 2. This CDR3 reads CASSYDRENTGELFF. In DNA, the CDR3 is TGTGCCAGCAGTTACGACAGGGAAAACACCGGGGAGCTGTTTTTT.

This clone came up once. The genes are TRBV9 and TRBJ2-7, with D perhaps matching TRBD1 (6 bases). This CDR3 has 13 residues. V lost 3 bases, J lost 7 bases, and 14 bases lay in between. CDR1 and CDR2 from the germline V gene are SGDLS and YYNGEE. CDR3 in amino acids: CASSASGDREQYF. Written as DNA, the CDR3 is TGTGCCAGCAGCGCGTCAGGGGATAGGGAGCAGTACTTC.

V and J are TRBV25-1 and TRBJ1-1; D remains ambiguous. Germline V gene sequence: CDR1 MGHDK, CDR2 SYGVNS. The CDR3 consists of 13 residues. The V end lost 10 bases, the J end lost 8 bases, and 20 bases lay between the germline ends. CDR3 region: CATGRASNGEAFF. CDR3 sequence (DNA): TGTGCCACCGGGAGAGCCTCGAATGGGGAAGCTTTCTTT.

The chain carries TRBV18 and TRBJ1-3; no clear D. Germline values: CDR1 KGHSH, CDR2 LQKENI. The CDR3 totals 15 residues. V lost 1 base to trimming and J lost 2 bases, with 9 bases between them. This CDR3 reads CASSPRAAPGNTIYF. For the CDR3, the DNA is TGTGCCAGCTCACCACGGGCAGCTCCTGGAAACACCATATATTTT.

In this sample, this clone turned up a few times. The chain carries TRBV2 and TRBJ2-7; D is uncertain. Per germline, CDR1 SNHLY and CDR2 FYNNEI. V was cut by 7 bases and J by 8 bases, with 12 bases left in between. This CDR3 comprises 11 residues. CDR3 residues: CASIGEQKQYF. In DNA form, the CDR3 reads TGTGCCAGCATCGGAGAACAAAAGCAGTACTTC.

The chain links TRBV5-5 to TRBJ2-2; TRBD1 agrees at 8 bases. V was pared by 1 base and J by 2 bases, with 10 bases of the junction left unmatched. This CDR3 has 18 residues. CDR1 and CDR2 (germline): SGHKS, YYEKEE (reference sequence). Here the CDR3 reads CASSLMPVGQGNTGELFF. The CDR3 DNA reads TGTGCCAGCAGCTTGATGCCGGTAGGACAGGGAAACACCGGGGAGCTGTTTTTT.

This sequence joins TRBV28 and TRBJ2-4; D may be TRBD1 or TRBD2 (5 bases each). Trimming removed 5 bases at V and 3 bases at J, with 14 bases between. The CDR3 has 15 amino acids. CDR1 and CDR2 (germline): MDHEN, SYDVKM. The CDR3 DNA follows: TGTGCCAGCAGTCCTGGGGGATCGGGCAAAAACATTCAGTACTTC. Residues: CASSPGGSGKNIQYF.

The rearrangement uses TRBV6-6 and TRBJ1-5; no clear D. The germline V gene encodes CDR1 MNHNY and CDR2 SVGAGI (reference sequence). This CDR3 has 15 amino acids. The ends were cut back, 2 bases at V and 2 bases at J, with 10 bases in the middle. In DNA form, the CDR3 reads TGTGCCAGCAGTTACGCGGGCGGAGGCAATCAGCCCCAGCATTTT. Its protein is CASSYAGGGNQPQHF.

The chain carries TRBV28 and TRBJ2-5, with D maybe TRBD1 (6 bases). CDR3 length equals 12 residues. Germline V CDR1 and CDR2: MDHEN, SYDVKM. Trimming cost V 3 bases and J 5 bases, with 7 bases left between them. CDR3 loop: CASSFRGETQYF. The CDR3 DNA is TGTGCCAGCAGTTTTAGGGGGGAGACCCAGTACTTC.

V and J are TRBV9 and TRBJ1-2; TRBD1 agrees at 7 bases. The CDR3 length is 15 residues. Germline CDR1 is SGDLS and CDR2 is YYNGEE. V was clipped by 1 base and J by 8 bases; unmatched bases: 11. The CDR3 DNA is TGTGCCAGCAGCGTATTAGGGGGCGCAGACGGGGGCTACACCTTC. The encoded protein is CASSVLGGADGGYTF.

This clone was observed once. The chain has TRBV6-5 and TRBJ1-5; 10 bases agree with TRBD1. The V gene's germline CDR1 is MNHEY and CDR2 SVGAGI. The length of the CDR3 is 12 residues. The trim removed 10 bases at V and 9 bases at J, leaving 6 bases unmatched. CDR3 DNA sequence: TGTGCCACCGGACAGGGGGAGAGGCCCCAGCATTTT. Residues: CATGQGERPQHF.

The chain carries TRBV6-1 and TRBJ1-5; D perhaps matches TRBD1 (6 bases). This CDR3 is 14 amino acids long. The V gene lost 7 bases and the J gene lost 0 bases, with 10 bases spanning the gap. CDR1 is MNHNS and CDR2 is SASEGT in the germline V gene. This CDR3 is CASTRDNSNQPQHF. Here the CDR3 DNA reads TGTGCCAGCACTAGGGACAATAGCAATCAGCCCCAGCATTTT.

This sequence joins TRBV7-9 and TRBJ1-2; 9 nucleotides agree with TRBD1. Trimming removed 5 bases from V and 5 bases from J; junction bases left unmatched: 9. Germline V gene lookup returns CDR1 SEHNR and CDR2 FQNEAQ (reference sequence). The CDR3 runs to 15 residues. CDR3 DNA sequence: TGTGCCAGCAGCACTCAAACCGGGACAGGGTATGGCTACACCTTC. Translation gives CASSTQTGTGYGYTF.

This clone was seen more than once but under ten times. In DNA form, the CDR3 reads TGCGCCAGCAGCCAAGAATCCGGGGGACCGGGCGAGCAGTACTTC. This sequence encodes CASSQESGGPGEQYF. This chain links TRBV4-1 with TRBJ2-7; tentatively, D is TRBD2 (6 bases). The CDR3 runs 15 residues. Trimming shortened V by 0 bases and J by 6 bases, and 15 bases separated the two germline ends. Germline CDR1 is MGHRA and CDR2 is YSYEKL.